What follows is one T cell receptor (beta chain) and its context. Germline V gene sequence: CDR1 MNHNS, CDR2 SASEGT. The V and J ends lost 1 base and 2 bases respectively, with 6 bases between them. The CDR3 is 13 residues long. Only in-frame clones appear in the TCRdb table, and some are missing; sequencing was by immunoSEQ multiplex PCR. The data hold some 45,000 clones, with around 84% observed a single time. The data were obtained in a study of blood T cell repertoires in COVID-19. V gene TRBV6-1 combines with J gene TRBJ2-7; a possible D gene is TRBD2 (6 bases). The sequencing input was peripheral blood. The source of this sequence is a man aged 70-80 years with acute or convalescent COVID-19. The CDR3 DNA is TGTGCCAGCAGTGAAGGCGGGACCTACGAGCAGTACTTC. This codes for CASSEGGTYEQYF.